A selection of T cell receptor beta chains follows, all from one sample in a study of blood T cell repertoires in COVID-19. The method was immunoSEQ multiplex PCR; TCRdb's version includes in-frame clones alone and lacks a portion of them. The sample lists around 70,000 clones; 70% to 80% were seen once. Sequenced sample: peripheral blood. These receptors all stem from a human donor in a cohort sampled during active COVID-19. The CDR3 runs from the conserved cysteine through the conserved F or W.

v_gene,j_gene,CDR3aa
TRBV10-1,TRBJ1-2,CASKRGEAYGYTF
TRBV19,TRBJ2-7,CASSVQGPSLSYEQYF
TRBV27,TRBJ2-2,CASRMTWTSENTGELFF
TRBV6-5,TRBJ2-5,CASRRATNRETQYF
TRBV25-1,TRBJ2-7,CASSKEGGVYEQYF
TRBV9,TRBJ1-3,CASSVDDSRNTIYF
TRBV3-1/TRBV3-2,TRBJ2-7,CASSQLAGGSYEQYF
TRBV7-9,TRBJ2-7,CASSRTGAGGSRYEQYF
TRBV7-9,TRBJ2-5,CASSPDRGQETQYF
TRBV24-1,TRBJ1-5,CATSDHSNRVPQHF
TRBV20-1,TRBJ1-1,CSARDLRGAFF
TRBV28,TRBJ2-1,CASRVTGAVYNEQFF
TRBV30,TRBJ1-4,CAWSVHFGENEKLFF
TRBV7-2,TRBJ1-2,CASSSTGDGYTF
TRBV2,TRBJ2-5,CASSHRSGNIQETQYF
TRBV7-9,TRBJ2-2,CASSRSTTGELFF
TRBV7-2,TRBJ1-4,CASSLGGQGNEKLFF
TRBV11-2,TRBJ1-6,CASRQPGGSSYNSPLHF
TRBV30,TRBJ1-2,CAWSVSRRHGYTF
TRBV9,TRBJ1-3,CASSADNSGNTIYF
TRBV7-2,TRBJ2-5,CASSFTGTLSETQYF
TRBV18,TRBJ1-5,CASSRDRTVLPQPQHF
TRBV21-1,TRBJ1-5,CASSRPDCGGNQPQHF
TRBV19,TRBJ1-5,CASSLWSGTEDEPQHF
TRBV3-1/TRBV3-2,TRBJ2-3,CASSQGLAGGTDTQYF
TRBV2,TRBJ1-3,CASSERQGFNTIYF
TRBV28,TRBJ1-1,CAIGGPTTEAFF
TRBV7-9,TRBJ1-2,CASSVLYGGPYGYTF
TRBV11-3,TRBJ2-7,CASSLEGGSDEQYF
TRBV29-1,TRBJ1-5,CSVGTENQPQHF
TRBV11-3,TRBJ2-1,CASSPGLATNNEQFF